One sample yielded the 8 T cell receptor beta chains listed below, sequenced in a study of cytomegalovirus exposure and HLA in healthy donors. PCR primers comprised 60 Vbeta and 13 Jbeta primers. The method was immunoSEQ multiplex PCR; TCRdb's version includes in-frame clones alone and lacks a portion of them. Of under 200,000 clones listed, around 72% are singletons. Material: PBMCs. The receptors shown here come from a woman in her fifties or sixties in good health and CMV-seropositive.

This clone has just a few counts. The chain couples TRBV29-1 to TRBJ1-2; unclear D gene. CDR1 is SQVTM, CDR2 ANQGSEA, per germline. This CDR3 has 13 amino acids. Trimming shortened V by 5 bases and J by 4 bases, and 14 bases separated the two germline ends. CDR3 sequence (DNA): TGCAGCGTTCTAAGCCCGGTGCCCTATGGCTACACCTTC. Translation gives CSVLSPVPYGYTF. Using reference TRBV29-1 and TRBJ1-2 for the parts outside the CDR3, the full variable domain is SAVISQKPSRDICQRGTSLTIQCQVDSQVTMMFWYRQQPGQSLTLIATANQGSEATYESGFVIDKFPISRPNLTFSTLTVSNMSPEDSSIYLCSVLSPVPYGYTFGSGTRLTVV.

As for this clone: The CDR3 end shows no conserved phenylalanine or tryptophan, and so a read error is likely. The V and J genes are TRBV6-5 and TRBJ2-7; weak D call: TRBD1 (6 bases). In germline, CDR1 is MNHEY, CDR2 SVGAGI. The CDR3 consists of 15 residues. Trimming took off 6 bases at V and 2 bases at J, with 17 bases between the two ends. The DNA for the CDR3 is TGTGCCAGCAGCTTCAGGGGTGGACCCCCCTACGAGCAGTACCTC. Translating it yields CASSFRGGPPYEQYL.

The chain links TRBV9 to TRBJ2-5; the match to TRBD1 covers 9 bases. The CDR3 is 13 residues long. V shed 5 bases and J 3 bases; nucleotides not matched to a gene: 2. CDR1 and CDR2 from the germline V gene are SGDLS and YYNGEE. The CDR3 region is CASRRTGEETQYF. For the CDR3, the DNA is TGTGCCAGCAGAAGGACAGGGGAAGAGACCCAGTACTTC.

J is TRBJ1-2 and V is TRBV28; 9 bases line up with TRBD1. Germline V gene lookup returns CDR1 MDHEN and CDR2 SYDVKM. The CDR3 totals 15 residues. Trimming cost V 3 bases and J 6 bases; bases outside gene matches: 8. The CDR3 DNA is TGTGCCAGCAGTTTGTGGGTACAGGGGGCGAATGGCTACACCTTC. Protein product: CASSLWVQGANGYTF.

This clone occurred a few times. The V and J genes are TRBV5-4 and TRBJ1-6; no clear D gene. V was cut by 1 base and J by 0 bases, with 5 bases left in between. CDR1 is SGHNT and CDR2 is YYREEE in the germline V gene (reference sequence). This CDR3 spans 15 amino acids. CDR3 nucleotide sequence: TGTGCCAGCAGCTTGACAAGCTCCTATAATTCACCCCTCCACTTT. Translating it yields CASSLTSSYNSPLHF.

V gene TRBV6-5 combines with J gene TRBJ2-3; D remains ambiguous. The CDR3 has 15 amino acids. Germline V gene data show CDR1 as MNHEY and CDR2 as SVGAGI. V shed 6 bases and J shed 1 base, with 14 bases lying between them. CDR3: CASSPTTPGTDTQYF. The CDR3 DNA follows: TGTGCCAGCAGCCCGACAACCCCGGGCACAGATACGCAGTATTTT.

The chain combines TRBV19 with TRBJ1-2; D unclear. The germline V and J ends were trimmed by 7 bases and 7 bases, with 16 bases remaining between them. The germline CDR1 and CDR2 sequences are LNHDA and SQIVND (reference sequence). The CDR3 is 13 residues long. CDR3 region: CASTLGQLGGYTF. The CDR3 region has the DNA TGTGCCAGTACCCTGGGCCAGTTGGGTGGCTACACCTTC.

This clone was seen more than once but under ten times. CDR3: CASSEFRAGLPNTEAFF. For the CDR3, the DNA is TGTGCCAGCAGTGAATTCCGAGCGGGGTTACCGAACACTGAAGCTTTCTTT. This chain connects TRBV6-1 to TRBJ1-1, with D uncertain. Germline V CDR1 and CDR2: MNHNS, SASEGT. The V end lost 2 bases, the J end lost 1 base, and 17 bases lay between the germline ends. The CDR3 runs 17 residues.